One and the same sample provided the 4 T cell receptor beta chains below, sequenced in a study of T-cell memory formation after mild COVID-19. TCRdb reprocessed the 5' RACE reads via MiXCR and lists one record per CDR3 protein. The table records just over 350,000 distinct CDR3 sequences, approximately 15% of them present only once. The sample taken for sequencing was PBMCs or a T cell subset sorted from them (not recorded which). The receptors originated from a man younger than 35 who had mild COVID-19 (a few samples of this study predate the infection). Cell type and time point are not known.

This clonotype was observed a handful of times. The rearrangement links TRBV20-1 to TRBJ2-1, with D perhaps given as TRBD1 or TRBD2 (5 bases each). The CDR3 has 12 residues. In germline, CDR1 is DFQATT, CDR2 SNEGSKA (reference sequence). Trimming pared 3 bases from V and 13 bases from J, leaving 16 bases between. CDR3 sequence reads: CSASPGALFQFF. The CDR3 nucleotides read TGCAGTGCTAGTCCCGGGGCCCTGTTTCAGTTCTTC.

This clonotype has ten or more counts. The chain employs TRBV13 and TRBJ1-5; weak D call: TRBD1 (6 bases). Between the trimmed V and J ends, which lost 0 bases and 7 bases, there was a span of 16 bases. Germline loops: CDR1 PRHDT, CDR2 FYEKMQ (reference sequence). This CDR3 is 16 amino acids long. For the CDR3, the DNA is TGTGCCAGCAGCTTAGGCCCAGGGACAAGGGCACAGCCCCAGCATTTT. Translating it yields CASSLGPGTRAQPQHF.

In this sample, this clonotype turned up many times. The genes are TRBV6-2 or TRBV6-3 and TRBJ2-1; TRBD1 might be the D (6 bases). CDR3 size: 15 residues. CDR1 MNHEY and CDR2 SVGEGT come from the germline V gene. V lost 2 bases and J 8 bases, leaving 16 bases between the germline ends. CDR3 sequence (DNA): TGTGCCAGCAGTTACAGGGGCTCAGGGGTTGATGAGCAGTTCTTC. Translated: CASSYRGSGVDEQFF.

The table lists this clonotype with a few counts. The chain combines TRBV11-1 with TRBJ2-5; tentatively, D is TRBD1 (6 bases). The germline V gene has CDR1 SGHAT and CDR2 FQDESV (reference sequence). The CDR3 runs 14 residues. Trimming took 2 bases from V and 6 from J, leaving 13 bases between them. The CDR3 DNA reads TGTGCCAGCAGCTTATCTACGACAGGACAGACCCAGTACTTC. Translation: CASSLSTTGQTQYF.